The rows below give T cell receptor beta chains drawn from one sample of a study of blood T cells in healthy people across ages. TCRdb passed the 5' RACE reads through MiXCR, listing each CDR3 protein once. Of approximately 670,000 distinct CDR3 sequences in the sample, about 43% were seen once. Sequenced sample: blood. These receptors were collected from an elderly man in good health. Both conserved end residues are part of each CDR3. A D gene is named only where the DNA matches it firmly. A row's size may be missing; if present it is once, few, many or a size class.

v_call,clone_size,d_call,j_call,cdr3_aa,cdr3_nt
TRBV12-3/TRBV12-4,NA,TRBD2,TRBJ2-1,CASSSSGEAYNEQFF,TGTGCCAGCAGCAGTAGCGGGGAGGCATACAATGAGCAGTTCTTC
TRBV10-2,few,NA,TRBJ2-7,CASSESASSYEQYF,TGCGCCAGCAGTGAGTCGGCTAGCTCCTACGAGCAGTACTTC
TRBV19,NA,NA,TRBJ2-3,CASTQQGTSDTQYF,TGTGCCAGTACCCAACAGGGGACTTCAGATACGCAGTATTTT
TRBV29-1,NA,NA,TRBJ1-2,CSVEPRNLNYGYTF,TGCAGCGTTGAGCCCAGGAACCTTAACTATGGCTACACCTTC
TRBV3-1,few,TRBD2,TRBJ2-3,CASSQWLAGSTDTQYF,TGTGCCAGCAGCCAATGGCTAGCGGGGTCCACAGATACGCAGTATTTT
TRBV5-1,NA,TRBD2,TRBJ2-2,CASSLDRPSGGPSGELFF,TGCGCCAGCAGCTTGGATCGACCTAGCGGGGGGCCGTCCGGGGAGCTGTTTTTT
TRBV7-2,few,NA,TRBJ1-2,CASSPPGRTGGYTF,TGTGCCAGCAGCCCTCCTGGGCGTACCGGGGGCTACACCTTC
TRBV20-1,NA,TRBD2,TRBJ2-5,CSAPTSGRAGETQYF,TGCAGTGCTCCAACTAGCGGGAGGGCCGGGGAGACCCAGTACTTC
TRBV15,few,NA,TRBJ2-1,CATSRDQGGFEQFF,TGTGCCACCAGCAGAGATCAGGGGGGCTTTGAGCAGTTCTTC
TRBV20-1,few,TRBD2,TRBJ2-6,CSAREAGGGANVLTF,TGCAGTGCTAGAGAAGCGGGAGGTGGGGCCAACGTCCTGACTTTC
TRBV27,NA,NA,TRBJ2-7,CASSFRANLDGSYEQYF,TGTGCCAGCAGTTTTCGGGCAAATCTGGACGGATCCTACGAGCAGTACTTC
TRBV20-1,NA,NA,TRBJ1-2,CSAMTEEYGYTF,TGCAGTGCTATGACAGAGGAATATGGCTACACCTTC
TRBV20-1,NA,NA,TRBJ2-7,CSASDLRQSSYEQYF,TGCAGTGCTTCTGACCTCAGACAGAGCTCCTACGAGCAGTACTTC
TRBV14,few,TRBD2,TRBJ2-3,CASSQALAAFTDTQYF,TGTGCCAGCAGCCAAGCACTAGCGGCCTTCACAGATACGCAGTATTTT
TRBV4-3,few,TRBD2,TRBJ2-5,CASGRGVGETQYF,TGCGCCAGCGGTCGGGGGGTTGGGGAGACCCAGTACTTC
TRBV7-2,few,TRBD1,TRBJ2-7,CASSSTGGRPYEQYF,TGTGCCAGCAGCTCCACAGGGGGTAGACCCTACGAGCAGTACTTC
TRBV19,NA,TRBD2,TRBJ2-1,CASNPPGAERGNERFF,TGTGCCAGTAACCCTCCTGGCGCCGAGCGGGGGAATGAGCGGTTCTTC
TRBV12-3/TRBV12-4,NA,NA,TRBJ1-5,CASSFRDSGLEPQHF,TGTGCCAGCAGTTTCCGGGACTCCGGTCTTGAGCCCCAGCATTTT
TRBV4-2,NA,TRBD2,TRBJ2-1,CASSQNAGVVYNEQFF,TGTGCCAGCAGCCAAAATGCGGGAGTTGTCTACAATGAGCAGTTCTTC
TRBV11-2,few,TRBD2,TRBJ2-3,CASSAGLVSDTQYF,TGTGCCAGCAGCGCGGGACTAGTTAGCGATACGCAGTATTTT
TRBV28,NA,TRBD1,TRBJ2-5,CASSRARDRVRETQYF,TGTGCCAGCAGCAGGGCCCGGGACAGGGTGAGAGAGACCCAGTACTTC
TRBV21-1,NA,NA,TRBJ1-1,CASSEGQGSPNTEAFF,TGTGCCAGCAGCGAAGGACAGGGGTCTCCGAACACTGAAGCTTTCTTT